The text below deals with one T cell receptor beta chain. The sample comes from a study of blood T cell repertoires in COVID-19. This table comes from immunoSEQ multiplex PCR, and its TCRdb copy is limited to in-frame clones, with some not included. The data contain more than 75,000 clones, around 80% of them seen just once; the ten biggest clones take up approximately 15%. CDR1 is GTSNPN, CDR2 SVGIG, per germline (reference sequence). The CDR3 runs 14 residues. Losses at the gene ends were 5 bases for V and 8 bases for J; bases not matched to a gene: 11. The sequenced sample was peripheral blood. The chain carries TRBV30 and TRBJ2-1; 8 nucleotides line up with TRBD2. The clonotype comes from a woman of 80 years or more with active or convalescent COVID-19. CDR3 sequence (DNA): TGTGCCTGGTCTCTCGCGGGGGGAGGCCATGAGCAGTTCTTC. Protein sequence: CAWSLAGGGHEQFF.